A single T cell receptor beta chain is shown here with its context. The target antigen is unknown. The germline V gene has CDR1 SQVTM and CDR2 ANQGSEA. Unmatched junction bases numbered 10, after V lost 6 bases and J lost 9 bases. This CDR3 is built from 14 residues. PCR employed 60 Vbeta and 13 Jbeta primers. Assay used: immunoSEQ multiplex PCR; TCRdb lists only in-frame clones, some missing. The data contain roughly 140,000 clones, 65% to 75% of them singletons. This sample stems from a study of cytomegalovirus exposure and HLA in healthy donors. On the study more broadly: Researchers found that under 90% of some 400 genotyped donors fell within the Caucasian-associated ancestry cluster. Notes on the study in general: Among the sequence variants, a highly shared cluster was likely an artifact of sequencing. Roughly uniform depth of sequencing across donors was assumed in presence/absence analyses. Productive rates of about 87% or about 30% were seen for most TCR beta V segments in an earlier analysis.

This TCR came from a man aged 60 to 75 in good health and CMV-seronegative. The specimen sequenced was PBMCs. This chain links TRBV29-1 with TRBJ2-1; 11 bases are a match to TRBD2. Here the CDR3 DNA reads TGCAGCGTCCCACTAGCGGGAGAACTTGGTGAGCAGTTCTTC. Residues: CSVPLAGELGEQFF.